The 4 T cell receptor beta chains below come from one sample, sequenced in a study of Graves' ophthalmopathy and Graves' hyperthyroidism. Beta-chain TCR CDR3 regions were amplified from RNA transcripts. RT-PCR in the first round used HTBI primers; a second-round multiplex PCR followed. TCRdb analysed the multiplex PCR reads with MiXCR anew, one entry per CDR3 protein. The sample includes a few hundred thousand distinct CDR3 sequences, approximately 18% of them seen just once. The sample comprised peripheral blood. The receptors were gathered from an adult woman with stable Graves' hyperthyroidism.

In its sample, this clonotype was seen many times. The genes are TRBV19 and TRBJ1-6; tentative D call: TRBD1 (6 bases). Trimming pared 0 bases from V and 10 bases from J, leaving 13 bases between. The CDR3 runs 15 residues. Looked up from germline, CDR1 is LNHDA and CDR2 is SQIVND (reference sequence). Here the CDR3 DNA reads TGTGCCAGTAGTATAGAGGCAGGGGCGAAATCACCCCTCCACTTT. Protein: CASSIEAGAKSPLHF.

This sequence joins TRBV6-1 and TRBJ1-1, with a possible D match to TRBD1 (5 bases). CDR3 length equals 15 residues. CDR1 is MNHNS and CDR2 is SASEGT in the germline V gene. The germline V and J ends were trimmed by 1 base and 1 base, with 10 bases remaining between them. The CDR3 DNA reads TGTGCCAGCAGTGAAGTCCCGGGGGGGAACACTGAAGCTTTCTTT. As protein: CASSEVPGGNTEAFF.

V gene TRBV19 combines with J gene TRBJ2-7, with 12 bases that match TRBD2. Trimming at V came to 6 bases and at J to 2 bases, leaving 5 bases not matched to a gene. The germline V gene encodes CDR1 LNHDA and CDR2 SQIVND (reference sequence). The CDR3 extends over 15 amino acids. The CDR3: CASRATSGGTYEQYF. DNA for the CDR3: TGTGCCAGTAGAGCGACTAGCGGGGGAACCTACGAGCAGTACTTC.

This clonotype turned up a few times. V is TRBV30 and J is TRBJ2-2, with TRBD1 matching over 10 bases. CDR3 length: 14 amino acids. The V and J ends lost 1 base and 7 bases, in that order; junction bases with no gene match: 3. Germline V lookup: CDR1 GTSNPN, CDR2 SVGIG (reference sequence). CDR3 bases: TGTGCCTGGAGTGCGGGACAGGGGATCGGGGAGCTGTTTTTT. Translating it yields CAWSAGQGIGELFF.